Listed here are 16 T cell receptor beta chains from one sample, sequenced in a study of blood T cell repertoires in COVID-19 (dated by TCRdb to between 2020 and 2021). The receptor library was made with the immunoSEQ multiplex PCR assay. TCRdb carries this immuneACCESS record with in-frame sequences only. Its versions omit some clonotypes, under half of them owing to an unresolved V gene in the studies checked, with the rest unexplained. The sample table lists about 180,000 clones, approximately 89% of them with a count of one. Of the sample, approximately 2.3% falls within the top ten clones. Sequencing used PBMCs or T cells enriched from blood (not recorded which). The receptors were gathered from a woman in her 40s with acute COVID-19.

The chain recombines TRBV4-3 with TRBJ2-3; maybe TRBD1 (6 bases). Germline loops: CDR1 LGHNA, CDR2 YSLEER. V dropped 0 bases and J dropped 4 bases, with 20 bases sitting between them. The CDR3 contains 18 residues. The CDR3 sequence: CASSQDQGTDQGADTQYF. The DNA for the CDR3 is TGCGCCAGCAGCCAAGATCAGGGGACCGACCAGGGCGCAGATACGCAGTATTTT.

The J gene is TRBJ2-7, the V gene TRBV5-1, with a weak D call TRBD2 (5 bases). Germline CDR1 reads SGHRS; CDR2 reads YFSETQ. Trimming cost V 1 base and J 3 bases, with 14 bases left between them. This CDR3 contains 15 residues. The CDR3: CASSLNLVEGYEQYF. CDR3 nucleotide sequence: TGCGCCAGCAGCTTGAATCTTGTCGAGGGCTACGAGCAGTACTTC.

Concerning this clone: The junction shows a germline mismatch at one end, possibly a read error. This chain connects TRBV7-9 to TRBJ1-6, with 10 bases lining up with TRBD1. The CDR3 extends over 15 amino acids. Looked up from germline, CDR1 is SEHNR and CDR2 is FQNEAQ (reference sequence). The CDR3, as DNA: TGTGCCAGCAGCTCCGGACAGGGGGGTAATTCACTCCTCCACTTT. Encoded protein: CASSSGQGGNSLLHF.

The chain recombines TRBV4-1 with TRBJ2-1, with D perhaps matching TRBD2 (5 bases). V shed 7 bases and J shed 7 bases, with 26 bases lying between them. Germline loops: CDR1 MGHRA, CDR2 YSYEKL. The CDR3 totals 17 residues. The CDR3 DNA is TGCGCCAGCACCCCGAACGGGCCGGCGTCCCCGGGGAATGAGCAGTTCTTC. This translates into CASTPNGPASPGNEQFF.

This chain connects TRBV9 to TRBJ2-7; 10 nucleotides agree with TRBD1. The junction had 3 bases not matched to a gene; V was cut back by 4 bases and J by 2 bases. The CDR3 length is 14 residues. CDR1 and CDR2 from the germline V gene are SGDLS and YYNGEE. CDR3 DNA: TGTGCCAGCAGCAGGGACAGGGGACCCTACGAGCAGTACTTC. It codes for CASSRDRGPYEQYF.

This chain connects TRBV6-1 to TRBJ2-7; D perhaps matches TRBD2 (5 bases). Germline assignment: CDR1 MNHNS and CDR2 SASEGT. Trimming took 3 bases from V and 2 from J, leaving 23 bases between them. CDR3 size: 18 residues. The CDR3 reads CASSDPSTPRGPTYEQYF. In DNA form, the CDR3 reads TGTGCCAGCAGTGATCCCTCCACCCCCCGGGGTCCGACCTACGAGCAGTACTTC.

The CDR3 loop is CASRSSTGGTSPLHF. CDR3 nucleotides: TGTGCCAGCAGATCTTCGACAGGAGGAACTTCACCCCTCCACTTT. The chain carries TRBV28 and TRBJ1-6; maybe TRBD1 (6 bases). From germline, CDR1 is MDHEN and CDR2 SYDVKM. Trimming took off 6 bases at V and 9 bases at J, with 18 bases between the two ends. CDR3 length: 15 residues.

The CDR3 DNA reads TGTGCCAGCAGTCCCAGGGCCAGGGCCGACGAGCAGTACTTC. This encodes CASSPRARADEQYF. The chain is built from TRBV5-4 and TRBJ2-7, with a tentative D call TRBD1 (5 bases). Trimming stripped 5 bases from V and 5 bases from J, with 17 bases between. The CDR3 length is 14 residues. Germline CDR1 is SGHNT and CDR2 is YYREEE (reference sequence). The variable domain in full, with the rest retrieved from reference TRBV5-4 and TRBJ2-7, is ETGVTQSPTHLIKTRGQQVTLRCSSQSGHNTVSWYQQALGQGPQFIFQYYREEENGRGNFPPRFSGLQFPNYSSELNVNALELDDSALYLCASSPRARADEQYFGPGTRLTVT.

The chain uses TRBV20-1 and TRBJ1-2, with D possibly matching TRBD1 (6 bases). The CDR3 extends over 17 amino acids. V lost 6 bases to trimming and J lost 2 bases, with 25 bases between them. Germline lookup yields CDR1 DFQATT and CDR2 SNEGSKA (reference sequence). The DNA for the CDR3 is TGCAGTGCAAGTCAACTCGGTCGGGACACGACAAACTATGGCTACACCTTC. It specifies CSASQLGRDTTNYGYTF.

V and J are TRBV21-1 and TRBJ2-3; the tabulated D call, TRBD2, remains unverified against the DNA. TRBV21-1 is described as a pseudogene. CDR3 length: 19 amino acids. The CDR3 bases are TGTGCCAGCAGCCGACCGGAGACTAGCGGGGCAACAAGCACAGATACGCAGTATTTT. Translation gives CASSRPETSGATSTDTQYF.

The chain joins TRBV18 to TRBJ2-2; D ambiguous. Trimming stripped 1 base from V and 5 bases from J, with 8 bases between. This CDR3 is 14 amino acids long. CDR1 is KGHSH, CDR2 LQKENI, per germline. CDR3 residues: CASSPQPTTGELFF. The CDR3 DNA is TGTGCCAGCTCACCACAACCGACAACCGGGGAGCTGTTTTTT.

For this clone: The sample contains more than one DNA sequence encoding this CDR3. The genes are TRBV9 and TRBJ2-1, with TRBD2 identical over 11 bases. The V gene end was trimmed by 1 base and the J gene end by 7 bases; junction bases not matched to a gene: 1. The V gene's germline CDR1 is SGDLS and CDR2 YYNGEE. This CDR3 spans 14 amino acids. CDR3 in DNA: TGTGCCAGCAGCGTAAGGACTAGCGGGAATGAGCAGTTCTTC. It encodes CASSVRTSGNEQFF.

The table lists this clone with a count of one. The J gene is TRBJ1-5, the V gene TRBV2; unclear D gene. The CDR3 is 15 residues long. The germline V and J ends were trimmed by 6 bases and 0 bases, with 12 bases remaining between them. Germline V CDR1 and CDR2: SNHLY, FYNNEI. CDR3: CASRNQDNSNQPQHF. The CDR3 DNA reads TGTGCCAGCAGGAACCAGGATAATAGCAATCAGCCCCAGCATTTT.

The rearrangement uses TRBV5-4 and TRBJ2-7; D unresolved. Per germline, CDR1 SGHNT and CDR2 YYREEE (reference sequence). The length of the CDR3 is 14 residues. V gave up 3 bases and J gave up 2 bases, with 12 bases separating them. CDR3 protein: CASSSPVMPYEQYF. As DNA, the CDR3 is TGTGCCAGCAGCTCTCCGGTAATGCCCTACGAGCAGTACTTC. The full variable domain, in which reference TRBV5-4 and TRBJ2-7 provide the parts outside the CDR3, is ETGVTQSPTHLIKTRGQQVTLRCSSQSGHNTVSWYQQALGQGPQFIFQYYREEENGRGNFPPRFSGLQFPNYSSELNVNALELDDSALYLCASSSPVMPYEQYFGPGTRLTVT.

The chain has TRBV4-1 and TRBJ2-3; 7 nucleotides match TRBD2. CDR1 and CDR2 from the germline V gene are MGHRA and YSYEKL. The CDR3 totals 16 residues. Trimming cost V 3 bases and J 6 bases; bases outside gene matches: 12. CDR3 amino acids: CASSQGGTTRLDTQYF. CDR3 nucleotide sequence: TGCGCCAGCAGCCAGGGGGGGACGACCCGTTTGGATACGCAGTATTTT.

The chain has TRBV5-4 and TRBJ2-7; 7 positions match TRBD2. Looked up from germline, CDR1 is SGHNT and CDR2 is YYREEE (reference sequence). The J segment lost 2 bases and the V segment lost 0 bases, leaving 2 bases of the junction unmatched. There are 14 residues in the CDR3. The CDR3 sequence: CASSLEAGTYEQYF. In DNA form, the CDR3 reads TGTGCCAGCAGCTTGGAAGCGGGAACCTACGAGCAGTACTTC.